This T cell receptor beta chain was identified during a study of metastatic and nonmetastatic thyroid tumors. Points on this clone: Its antigen is currently unknown. At one boundary the junction diverges from the germline segment, which might be a read error.

Broader study findings: Reportedly, malignant thyroid tumors had significantly higher TCR beta diversity than benign nodules, in blood and tumor.

Among the patients, none had received any treatment before thyroid surgery. TCRdb re-called clones from the PCR reads using MiXCR. The sample holds about 7,300 clones, around 20% seen once. The CDR3 runs 15 residues. CDR1 and CDR2 (germline): ENHRY, SYGVKD. This chain connects TRBV10-3 to TRBJ2-3, with D possibly being TRBD2 (5 bases). Sequencing was done on a sample of adjacent normal tissue. This TCR was sampled from a female donor with papillary thyroid cancer or a benign thyroid nodule (not recorded which). Some clones in this sample may be carry-over from other donors' samples. The chain's CDR3 is CASSPVGGSADTQYF. The CDR3, as DNA: TGTGCCAGCAGTCCGGTTGGTGGTAGCGCAGATACGCAGTATTTT.